This T cell receptor beta chain was sequenced in a study of tumor and adjacent non-tumor tissue in lung cancer. Germline assignment: CDR1 SGHAT and CDR2 FQNNGV. This CDR3 is built from 15 residues. With 5 bases removed from V and 4 bases from J, the gap between germline ends came to 15 bases. A modified ARM-PCR protocol with three rounds of nested PCR amplified TCRbeta. A single record per CDR3 protein comes from TCRdb applying MiXCR to the multiplex PCR reads. Of 95,000 to 150,000 distinct CDR3 sequences in the sample, around three fifths are singletons; the top ten hold 9.5% to 15%. The template was RNA from unsorted bulk tissue.

The chain employs TRBV11-2 and TRBJ1-5; D is undetermined. The sample taken for sequencing was lung tumor tissue. This TCR came from a man aged 25-40 years with non-small cell lung cancer. CDR3 bases: TGTGCCAGCAGCGCCATGGGAAGTTCGAATCAGCCCCAGCATTTT. Translating it yields CASSAMGSSNQPQHF.